This T cell receptor (beta chain) was documented in a study of cytomegalovirus exposure and HLA in healthy donors. Points from the study as a whole: About 87% or about 30% of the time was how often most TCR beta V segments were productive, according to an earlier analysis.

It was with 60 Vbeta and 13 Jbeta primers that the PCR ran. Method: immunoSEQ multiplex PCR; TCRdb's copy keeps in-frame clones and lacks some. The repertoire includes some 66,000 clones, over 70% of them detected once, and about 7.6% sits in the top ten. The V gene end was trimmed by 5 bases and the J gene end by 4 bases; junction bases not matched to a gene: 15. This CDR3 has 17 residues. CDR1 SEHNR and CDR2 FQNEAQ come from the germline V gene (reference sequence). On this clone itself: What it binds is unknown.

The sequence was obtained from a man in his 60s in good health and CMV-seropositive. The specimen sequenced was PBMCs. The chain has TRBV7-9 and TRBJ2-7; 9 positions agree with TRBD1. As DNA, the CDR3 is TGTGCCAGCAGCCACCCCCTCCCGAGACAGGGGGATTACGAGCAGTACTTC. It specifies CASSHPLPRQGDYEQYF.